This is a list of T cell receptor beta chains from one sample in a study of metastatic and nonmetastatic thyroid tumors. TCRdb re-analyzed the PCR reads through MiXCR. The table shows fewer than 13,000 clones, with more than 10% occurring only once. Sequencing was done on a sample of blood. Receptors originate from a female donor with papillary thyroid cancer or a benign thyroid nodule (not recorded which). Some clones in this sample may be carry-over from other donors' samples. Each CDR3 is given with its conserved first and last residue. The order of the fields is V gene, clone size, J gene, D gene, CDR3 DNA, CDR3 protein. The D gene is left open where the match is weak. A row's size may be missing; if present it is once, few, many or a size class.

V gene: TRBV13; clone size: once; J gene: TRBJ2-3; D gene: .; CDR3 DNA: TGTGCCAGCAGCTTCCGACGGGGCAGCACAGATACGCAGTATTTT; CDR3 protein: CASSFRRGSTDTQYF
V gene: TRBV27; clone size: medium-sized; J gene: TRBJ1-6; D gene: TRBD1; CDR3 DNA: TGTGCCAGCAGTGGGGACAGGGTCGATTCACCCCTCCACTTT; CDR3 protein: CASSGDRVDSPLHF
V gene: TRBV25-1; clone size: medium-sized; J gene: TRBJ1-2; D gene: .; CDR3 DNA: TGTGCCAGCAGCAAGGACTATGGCTACACCTTC; CDR3 protein: CASSKDYGYTF
V gene: TRBV27; clone size: .; J gene: TRBJ2-3; D gene: TRBD2; CDR3 DNA: TGTGCCAGCAGTCCACTAATAGCGGGAGGCACAGATACGCAGTATTTT; CDR3 protein: CASSPLIAGGTDTQYF
V gene: TRBV12-3/TRBV12-4; clone size: medium-sized; J gene: TRBJ1-2; D gene: TRBD1; CDR3 DNA: TGTGCCAGCAGTCCCCGGGACAGGCCCTCTTACGACTACACCTTC; CDR3 protein: CASSPRDRPSYDYTF
V gene: TRBV20-1; clone size: once; J gene: TRBJ2-2; D gene: .; CDR3 DNA: TGCAGTGCTAGAGAGGAAAGGGGGTGGTCGCCCGGGGAGCTGTTTTTT; CDR3 protein: CSAREERGWSPGELFF
V gene: TRBV4-1; clone size: medium-sized; J gene: TRBJ1-1; D gene: .; CDR3 DNA: TGCGCCAGCAGCCAAGATACAGTAATGAACACTGAAGCTTTCTTT; CDR3 protein: CASSQDTVMNTEAFF
V gene: TRBV4-2; clone size: many; J gene: TRBJ1-1; D gene: TRBD1; CDR3 DNA: TGTGCCAGCAGCCAAAACAGGGGAGCGTGGGGCACTGAAGCTTTCTTT; CDR3 protein: CASSQNRGAWGTEAFF
V gene: TRBV5-4; clone size: many; J gene: TRBJ2-7; D gene: .; CDR3 DNA: TGTGCCAGCAGCTTCGGGACTTCCCTGCCCTACGAGCAGTACTTC; CDR3 protein: CASSFGTSLPYEQYF
V gene: TRBV20-1; clone size: .; J gene: TRBJ2-7; D gene: .; CDR3 DNA: TGCAGTTCGGGTCAAGGGTACGAGCAGTACTTC; CDR3 protein: CSSGQGYEQYF
V gene: TRBV19; clone size: medium-sized; J gene: TRBJ2-7; D gene: TRBD1; CDR3 DNA: TGTGCCAGTAGAAGGACAGGGCACTACGAGCAGTACTTC; CDR3 protein: CASRRTGHYEQYF
V gene: TRBV10-3; clone size: medium-sized; J gene: TRBJ1-1; D gene: .; CDR3 DNA: TGTGCCTCCAATACAGGGCCGAACACTGAAGCTTTCTTT; CDR3 protein: CASNTGPNTEAFF
V gene: TRBV3-1; clone size: many; J gene: TRBJ2-1; D gene: .; CDR3 DNA: TGTGCCAGCAGCCGTAACAATGAGCAGTTCTTC; CDR3 protein: CASSRNNEQFF
V gene: TRBV9; clone size: .; J gene: TRBJ1-1; D gene: TRBD1; CDR3 DNA: TGTGCCAGCAGCACCGGGACAGGGGGGACTGAAGCTTTCTTT; CDR3 protein: CASSTGTGGTEAFF
V gene: TRBV4-1; clone size: many; J gene: TRBJ2-4; D gene: TRBD1; CDR3 DNA: TGCGCCAGCAGCCACCCCGGGACAGGGGCCAAAAACATTCAGTACTTC; CDR3 protein: CASSHPGTGAKNIQYF